This T cell receptor (beta chain) was obtained from a study of blood T cell repertoires in COVID-19. The method was immunoSEQ multiplex PCR; TCRdb's version includes in-frame clones alone and lacks a portion of them. In the table there are roughly 250,000 clones, approximately 83% of which are singletons. V was shortened by 1 base and J by 3 bases, with 18 bases between the two germline ends. The CDR3 totals 17 residues. The germline V gene has CDR1 SEHNR and CDR2 FQNEAQ (reference sequence). The rearrangement joins TRBV7-9 to TRBJ1-2; tentative D call: TRBD1 (5 bases). Sequencing was done on a sample of PBMCs or T cells enriched from blood (not recorded which). The receptor's source is a woman aged 25 to 39 who had recovered from COVID-19. CDR3: CASSLELGRDVDYGYTF. In DNA, the CDR3 is TGTGCCAGCAGCTTAGAGTTGGGGCGCGACGTAGACTATGGCTACACCTTC.